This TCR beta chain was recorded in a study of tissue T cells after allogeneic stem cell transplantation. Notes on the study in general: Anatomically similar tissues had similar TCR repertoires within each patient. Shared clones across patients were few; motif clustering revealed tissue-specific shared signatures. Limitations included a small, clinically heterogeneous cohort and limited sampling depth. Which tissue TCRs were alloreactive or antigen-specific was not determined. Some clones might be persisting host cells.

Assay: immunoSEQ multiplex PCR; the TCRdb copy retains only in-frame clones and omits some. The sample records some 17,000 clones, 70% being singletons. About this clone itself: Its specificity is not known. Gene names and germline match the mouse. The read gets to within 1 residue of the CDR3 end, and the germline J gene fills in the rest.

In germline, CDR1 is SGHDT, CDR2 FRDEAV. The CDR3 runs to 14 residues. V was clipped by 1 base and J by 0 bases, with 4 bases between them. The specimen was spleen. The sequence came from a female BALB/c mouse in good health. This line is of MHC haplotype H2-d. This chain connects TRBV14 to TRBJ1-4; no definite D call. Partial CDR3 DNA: TGTGCCAGCAGTTTCGTGATTTCCAACGAAAGATTATTT. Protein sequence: CASSFVISNERLF. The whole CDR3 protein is CASSFVISNERLFF. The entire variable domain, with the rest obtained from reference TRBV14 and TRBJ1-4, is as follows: EAGVTQSPRYAVLQEGQAVSFWCDPISGHDTLYWYQQPRDQGPQLLVYFRDEAVIDNSQLPSDRFSAVRPKGTNSTLKIQSAKQGDTATYLCASSFVISNERLFFGHGTKLSVL.